These 28 T cell receptor beta chains were sequenced from one sample in a study of OX40 agonist ivuxolimab in advanced cancers. TCRdb's table, derived via immunoSEQ multiplex PCR, lists solely in-frame clones and lacks some. Altogether about 65,000 clones are present, approximately 89% being singletons, with the ten largest covering approximately 0.99%. The sample in question was CD4+ or CD8+ T cells sorted from blood, obtained in a trial of the OX40 agonist ivuxolimab. These receptors were obtained from an adult with an advanced solid tumor such as melanoma, head and neck, liver or kidney cancer.

The chain uses TRBV30 and TRBJ2-1, with 7 bases fitting TRBD2. The CDR3 has 13 residues. V shed 5 bases, J shed 10 bases, and the junction held 11 bases outside the gene matches. Looked up from germline, CDR1 is GTSNPN and CDR2 is SVGIG (reference sequence). The CDR3 protein is CAWLSGRAGEQFF. The CDR3 DNA reads TGTGCCTGGCTGTCCGGTCGAGCGGGGGAGCAGTTCTTC.

The chain has TRBV19 and TRBJ1-1, with D possibly matching TRBD1 (5 bases). CDR3 length equals 16 residues. V lost 2 bases, J lost 1 base, and 14 bases lay in between. Germline assignment: CDR1 LNHDA and CDR2 SQIVND (reference sequence). The CDR3 region has the DNA TGTGCCAGTAGTATAACCCGGGGCAGCTGGAACACTGAAGCTTTCTTT. Its translation is CASSITRGSWNTEAFF.

The chain links TRBV19 to TRBJ1-3, with a tentative D call TRBD1 (5 bases). Germline V lookup: CDR1 LNHDA, CDR2 SQIVND (reference sequence). This CDR3 spans 16 amino acids. Trimming removed 3 bases at V and 0 bases at J, with 12 bases between. CDR3 residues: CASSITGPNSGNTIYF. The CDR3 DNA reads as TGTGCCAGTAGTATCACGGGACCGAACTCTGGAAACACCATATATTTT. The complete variable domain, with remaining parts taken from reference TRBV19 and TRBJ1-3, reads DGGITQSPKYLFRKEGQNVTLSCEQNLNHDAMYWYRQDPGQGLRLIYYSQIVNDFQKGDIAEGYSVSREKKESFPLTVTSAQKNPTAFYLCASSITGPNSGNTIYFGEGSWLTVV.

In this sample, this clone turned up once. The chain employs TRBV2 and TRBJ2-5; D is perhaps TRBD1 or TRBD2 (5 bases each). The CDR3 sequence is 15 residues long. V was trimmed by 6 bases and J by 3 bases, leaving 17 bases between them. CDR1 is SNHLY, CDR2 FYNNEI, per germline. CDR3 sequence (DNA): TGTGCCAGCAGCCCCCCCAGGGACCCGAAAGAGACCCAGTACTTC. Translated, it gives CASSPPRDPKETQYF.

CDR3 in amino acids: CASNTGTANTEAFF. CDR3 nucleotides: TGTGCCAGCAACACCGGGACGGCGAACACTGAAGCTTTCTTT. The chain links TRBV6-6 to TRBJ1-1, with D possibly being TRBD1 (5 bases). This CDR3 is built from 14 residues. CDR1 and CDR2 from the germline V gene are MNHNY and SVGAGI (reference sequence). Trimming stripped 7 bases from V and 1 base from J, with 13 bases between.

This chain uses TRBV5-1 with TRBJ1-1; D gene unclear. Germline CDR1 reads SGHRS; CDR2 reads YFSETQ. V lost 4 bases to trimming and J lost 4 bases, with 11 bases between them. The CDR3 extends over 13 amino acids. In DNA, the CDR3 is TGCGCCAGCAGCCCTGCACCGCGCACTGAAGCTTTCTTT. Translated, it gives CASSPAPRTEAFF. The full variable domain, with the rest looked up from reference TRBV5-1 and TRBJ1-1, is KAGVTQTPRYLIKTRGQQVTLSCSPISGHRSVSWYQQTPGQGLQFLFEYFSETQRNKGNFPGRFSGRQFSNSRSEMNVSTLELGDSALYLCASSPAPRTEAFFGQGTRLTVV.

J is TRBJ1-2 and V is TRBV6-4; perhaps TRBD1 as D (5 bases). V dropped 4 bases and J dropped 4 bases, with 16 bases sitting between them. Per germline, CDR1 MRHNA and CDR2 SNTAGT. This CDR3 contains 15 residues. In nucleotides, the CDR3 is TGTGCCAGCAGTGCCGCGGGAGGGGCTGGCTATGGCTACACCTTC. Translated, it gives CASSAAGGAGYGYTF.

The J gene is TRBJ1-3, the V gene TRBV2; unclear D gene. Germline lookup yields CDR1 SNHLY and CDR2 FYNNEI. Between the trimmed V and J ends, which lost 2 bases and 4 bases, there was a span of 12 bases. There are 15 residues in the CDR3. The CDR3 sequence is CASSEIGSDGNTIYF. The DNA of the CDR3 is TGTGCCAGCAGTGAAATCGGCAGTGACGGAAACACCATATATTTT.

V is TRBV6-6 and J is TRBJ1-2; tentatively, D is TRBD1 (5 bases). CDR1 and CDR2 from the germline V gene are MNHNY and SVGAGI (reference sequence). The CDR3 has 13 residues. Between the trimmed V and J ends, which lost 0 bases and 8 bases, there was a span of 10 bases. CDR3: CASSYSTRGGYTF. The CDR3 DNA follows: TGTGCCAGCAGTTACTCGACGCGGGGCGGCTACACCTTC.

The genes are TRBV19 and TRBJ1-2; TRBD1 matches 9 bases. V shed 6 bases, J shed 5 bases, and the junction held 16 bases outside the gene matches. The CDR3 has 17 residues. CDR1 LNHDA and CDR2 SQIVND come from the germline V gene (reference sequence). CDR3 protein: CASSTQIWDRVGYGYTF. CDR3 DNA: TGTGCCAGTAGCACTCAGATCTGGGACAGGGTAGGATATGGCTACACCTTC.

The V call is TRBV7-9, the J call TRBJ1-1, with D unclear. CDR1 SEHNR and CDR2 FQNEAQ come from the germline V gene (reference sequence). This CDR3 region has 14 residues. Between the trimmed V and J ends, which lost 5 bases and 0 bases, there was a span of 10 bases. CDR3 DNA: TGTGCCAGCAGCCGGTCGGCATTGAACACTGAAGCTTTCTTT. Translating it yields CASSRSALNTEAFF.

This clone showed up just once. The J gene is TRBJ1-1, the V gene TRBV5-1, with D possibly TRBD1 on 5 matching bases. This CDR3 has 14 residues. V was clipped by 3 bases and J by 5 bases, with 14 bases between them. Germline loops: CDR1 SGHRS, CDR2 YFSETQ. CDR3 bases: TGCGCCAGCAGCTCGCAGGGAAGTGGGACTGAAGCTTTCTTT. It yields the protein CASSSQGSGTEAFF.

The rearrangement links TRBV4-1 to TRBJ2-6; 8 nucleotides align to TRBD2. Germline values: CDR1 MGHRA, CDR2 YSYEKL. V lost 7 bases, J lost 0 bases, and 8 bases stayed unmatched. There are 17 residues in the CDR3. CDR3 bases: TGCGCCAGCAACCCCGGGGGGGGTCTCTCTGGGGCCAACGTCCTGACTTTC. Encoded protein: CASNPGGGLSGANVLTF.

This clone was picked up one time. The chain combines TRBV10-3 with TRBJ2-3; 8 bases match TRBD2. The CDR3 loop spans 15 amino acids. Germline V gives CDR1 ENHRY, CDR2 SYGVKD. Trimming took 7 bases from V and 4 from J; bases not matched to a gene: 10. The CDR3 bases are TGTGCCATCACCGACGGGGGGGCTAACCCAGATACGCAGTATTTT. It translates to CAITDGGANPDTQYF.

This chain links TRBV5-1 with TRBJ1-2, with a tentative D call TRBD1 (5 bases). This CDR3 spans 12 amino acids. The V end lost 10 bases, the J end lost 8 bases, and 18 bases lay between the germline ends. Germline CDR1 and CDR2: SGHRS and YFSETQ. The DNA of the CDR3 is TGCGCCGTACCCCGGGACGAGGGAGGCTACACCTTC. It is translated as CAVPRDEGGYTF.

This clone was recorded only once. The chain couples TRBV5-4 to TRBJ2-3, with 8 bases fitting TRBD2. Germline V gene data show CDR1 as SGHNT and CDR2 as YYREEE (reference sequence). Trimming at V came to 3 bases and at J to 6 bases, leaving 9 bases not matched to a gene. The CDR3 is 15 amino acids. CDR3 in amino acids: CASSSSGGRADTQYF. The CDR3 bases are TGTGCCAGCAGCTCCTCGGGGGGGCGGGCTGATACGCAGTATTTT.

V usage is TRBV5-1 and J usage is TRBJ1-1; no firm D call. Looked up from germline, CDR1 is SGHRS and CDR2 is YFSETQ. CDR3 length equals 15 residues. V was pared by 1 base and J by 1 base, with 11 bases between. The DNA of the CDR3 is TGCGCCAGCAGCTTGTTTAGTGCGGGGAACACTGAAGCTTTCTTT. It codes for CASSLFSAGNTEAFF.

This chain connects TRBV6-6 to TRBJ2-3; 13 bases are a match to TRBD2. Germline values: CDR1 MNHNY, CDR2 SVGAGI (reference sequence). Trimming at V came to 5 bases and at J to 4 bases, leaving 3 bases not matched to a gene. The CDR3 runs to 15 residues. The CDR3 nucleotides are TGTGCCAGCAGTCCGACTAGCGGGGGGTCAGATACGCAGTATTTT. It specifies CASSPTSGGSDTQYF.

The V call is TRBV19, the J call TRBJ2-5; TRBD1 might be the D (6 bases). The CDR3 is made up of 13 amino acids. Trimming left V 5 bases short and J 4 bases short, with 11 bases between. Germline CDR1 reads LNHDA; CDR2 reads SQIVND (reference sequence). CDR3 in amino acids: CASSPGAGETQYF. The CDR3 nucleotides read TGTGCCAGTAGTCCAGGGGCAGGAGAGACCCAGTACTTC. The full variable domain, with the rest looked up from reference TRBV19 and TRBJ2-5, is DGGITQSPKYLFRKEGQNVTLSCEQNLNHDAMYWYRQDPGQGLRLIYYSQIVNDFQKGDIAEGYSVSREKKESFPLTVTSAQKNPTAFYLCASSPGAGETQYFGPGTRLLVL.

The CDR3 DNA reads TGTGCCAGCTCACCACCGGGCCGCGGCTACAATGAGCAGTTCTTC. It encodes CASSPPGRGYNEQFF. The chain is built from TRBV18 and TRBJ2-1, with no clear D. Germline V gives CDR1 KGHSH, CDR2 LQKENI. The CDR3 is 15 residues long. V lost 0 bases and J 3 bases, leaving 9 bases between the germline ends.

J is TRBJ1-6 and V is TRBV18; tentative D call: TRBD1 (6 bases). The germline V and J ends were trimmed by 3 bases and 10 bases, with 13 bases remaining between them. Germline CDR1 reads KGHSH; CDR2 reads LQKENI. The CDR3 is made up of 14 amino acids. CDR3 in amino acids: CASSPVDRASPLHF. CDR3 sequence (DNA): TGTGCCAGCTCACCCGTGGACAGAGCATCACCCCTCCACTTT.

This clone was detected only once. The CDR3 spells CASSLAATGTGYTF. DNA of the CDR3: TGTGCCAGCAGCTTGGCCGCCACAGGGACGGGCTACACCTTC. The chain employs TRBV5-6 and TRBJ1-2; possible D gene TRBD1, 6 bases. Trimming removed 0 bases at V and 8 bases at J, with 14 bases between. The CDR3 spans 14 residues. Germline loops: CDR1 SGHDT, CDR2 YYEEEE. The full variable domain, completed using reference TRBV5-6 and TRBJ1-2, is DAGVTQSPTHLIKTRGQQVTLRCSPKSGHDTVSWYQQALGQGPQFIFQYYEEEERQRGNFPDRFSGHQFPNYSSELNVNALLLGDSALYLCASSLAATGTGYTFGSGTRLTVV.

This sequence joins TRBV6-5 and TRBJ2-2; 7 bases are a match to TRBD1. The trim removed 3 bases at V and 2 bases at J, leaving 6 bases unmatched. Germline V gene data show CDR1 as MNHEY and CDR2 as SVGAGI. The CDR3 extends over 16 amino acids. CDR3 residues: CASSYRTGVNTGELFF. The CDR3, as DNA: TGTGCCAGCAGTTATCGGACAGGAGTCAACACCGGGGAGCTGTTTTTT.

This rearrangement joins TRBV2 to TRBJ2-3, with D tentatively TRBD2 (6 bases). CDR1 is SNHLY and CDR2 is FYNNEI in the germline V gene. Deletions cut 5 bases from V and 4 bases from J, with 16 bases between. The CDR3 runs to 15 residues. CDR3 DNA sequence: TGTGCCAGCAGTCCACGACTAGTATCAGCAGATACGCAGTATTTT. This sequence encodes CASSPRLVSADTQYF.

The chain joins TRBV2 to TRBJ1-2; no definite D call. This CDR3 region has 16 residues. V was clipped by 3 bases and J by 3 bases, with 17 bases between them. CDR1 and CDR2 (germline): SNHLY, FYNNEI. DNA for the CDR3: TGTGCCAGCAGTGAGGAACCAGTATCCCGGTACTATGGCTACACCTTC. Translating it yields CASSEEPVSRYYGYTF. Filled out from reference TRBV2 and TRBJ1-2, the complete variable domain reads EPEVTQTPSHQVTQMGQEVILRCVPISNHLYFYWYRQILGQKVEFLVSFYNNEISEKSEIFDDQFSVERPDGSNFTLKIRSTKLEDSAMYFCASSEEPVSRYYGYTFGSGTRLTVV.

The table lists this clone with a few counts. The chain is built from TRBV25-1 and TRBJ2-3; TRBD2 matches at 9 bases. The CDR3 covers 17 residues. V shed 0 bases and J 6 bases; nucleotides not matched to a gene: 10. In germline, CDR1 is MGHDK, CDR2 SYGVNS. The CDR3 DNA reads as TGTGCCAGCAGTGAATATGGTAGCGGGGGCCCCGAGGATACGCAGTATTTT. Encoded protein: CASSEYGSGGPEDTQYF.

The V and J genes are TRBV5-1 and TRBJ2-2; D gene uncertain. Trimming took 2 bases from V and 3 from J, leaving 14 bases between them. CDR1 and CDR2 (germline): SGHRS, YFSETQ. This CDR3 region has 16 residues. CDR3 in amino acids: CASSFLGRRDTGELFF. For the CDR3, the DNA is TGCGCCAGCAGCTTCTTGGGCCGTCGGGACACCGGGGAGCTGTTTTTT.

The V call is TRBV7-8, the J call TRBJ2-2, with D possibly called TRBD1 or TRBD2 (7 bases each). The CDR3 runs 16 residues. V gave up 0 bases and J gave up 5 bases, with 13 bases separating them. The germline V gene encodes CDR1 SGHVS and CDR2 FQNEAQ. The CDR3, as DNA: TGTGCCAGCAGCTTAGCGCAGGGGGGGTCTACCGGGGAGCTGTTTTTT. This encodes CASSLAQGGSTGELFF.